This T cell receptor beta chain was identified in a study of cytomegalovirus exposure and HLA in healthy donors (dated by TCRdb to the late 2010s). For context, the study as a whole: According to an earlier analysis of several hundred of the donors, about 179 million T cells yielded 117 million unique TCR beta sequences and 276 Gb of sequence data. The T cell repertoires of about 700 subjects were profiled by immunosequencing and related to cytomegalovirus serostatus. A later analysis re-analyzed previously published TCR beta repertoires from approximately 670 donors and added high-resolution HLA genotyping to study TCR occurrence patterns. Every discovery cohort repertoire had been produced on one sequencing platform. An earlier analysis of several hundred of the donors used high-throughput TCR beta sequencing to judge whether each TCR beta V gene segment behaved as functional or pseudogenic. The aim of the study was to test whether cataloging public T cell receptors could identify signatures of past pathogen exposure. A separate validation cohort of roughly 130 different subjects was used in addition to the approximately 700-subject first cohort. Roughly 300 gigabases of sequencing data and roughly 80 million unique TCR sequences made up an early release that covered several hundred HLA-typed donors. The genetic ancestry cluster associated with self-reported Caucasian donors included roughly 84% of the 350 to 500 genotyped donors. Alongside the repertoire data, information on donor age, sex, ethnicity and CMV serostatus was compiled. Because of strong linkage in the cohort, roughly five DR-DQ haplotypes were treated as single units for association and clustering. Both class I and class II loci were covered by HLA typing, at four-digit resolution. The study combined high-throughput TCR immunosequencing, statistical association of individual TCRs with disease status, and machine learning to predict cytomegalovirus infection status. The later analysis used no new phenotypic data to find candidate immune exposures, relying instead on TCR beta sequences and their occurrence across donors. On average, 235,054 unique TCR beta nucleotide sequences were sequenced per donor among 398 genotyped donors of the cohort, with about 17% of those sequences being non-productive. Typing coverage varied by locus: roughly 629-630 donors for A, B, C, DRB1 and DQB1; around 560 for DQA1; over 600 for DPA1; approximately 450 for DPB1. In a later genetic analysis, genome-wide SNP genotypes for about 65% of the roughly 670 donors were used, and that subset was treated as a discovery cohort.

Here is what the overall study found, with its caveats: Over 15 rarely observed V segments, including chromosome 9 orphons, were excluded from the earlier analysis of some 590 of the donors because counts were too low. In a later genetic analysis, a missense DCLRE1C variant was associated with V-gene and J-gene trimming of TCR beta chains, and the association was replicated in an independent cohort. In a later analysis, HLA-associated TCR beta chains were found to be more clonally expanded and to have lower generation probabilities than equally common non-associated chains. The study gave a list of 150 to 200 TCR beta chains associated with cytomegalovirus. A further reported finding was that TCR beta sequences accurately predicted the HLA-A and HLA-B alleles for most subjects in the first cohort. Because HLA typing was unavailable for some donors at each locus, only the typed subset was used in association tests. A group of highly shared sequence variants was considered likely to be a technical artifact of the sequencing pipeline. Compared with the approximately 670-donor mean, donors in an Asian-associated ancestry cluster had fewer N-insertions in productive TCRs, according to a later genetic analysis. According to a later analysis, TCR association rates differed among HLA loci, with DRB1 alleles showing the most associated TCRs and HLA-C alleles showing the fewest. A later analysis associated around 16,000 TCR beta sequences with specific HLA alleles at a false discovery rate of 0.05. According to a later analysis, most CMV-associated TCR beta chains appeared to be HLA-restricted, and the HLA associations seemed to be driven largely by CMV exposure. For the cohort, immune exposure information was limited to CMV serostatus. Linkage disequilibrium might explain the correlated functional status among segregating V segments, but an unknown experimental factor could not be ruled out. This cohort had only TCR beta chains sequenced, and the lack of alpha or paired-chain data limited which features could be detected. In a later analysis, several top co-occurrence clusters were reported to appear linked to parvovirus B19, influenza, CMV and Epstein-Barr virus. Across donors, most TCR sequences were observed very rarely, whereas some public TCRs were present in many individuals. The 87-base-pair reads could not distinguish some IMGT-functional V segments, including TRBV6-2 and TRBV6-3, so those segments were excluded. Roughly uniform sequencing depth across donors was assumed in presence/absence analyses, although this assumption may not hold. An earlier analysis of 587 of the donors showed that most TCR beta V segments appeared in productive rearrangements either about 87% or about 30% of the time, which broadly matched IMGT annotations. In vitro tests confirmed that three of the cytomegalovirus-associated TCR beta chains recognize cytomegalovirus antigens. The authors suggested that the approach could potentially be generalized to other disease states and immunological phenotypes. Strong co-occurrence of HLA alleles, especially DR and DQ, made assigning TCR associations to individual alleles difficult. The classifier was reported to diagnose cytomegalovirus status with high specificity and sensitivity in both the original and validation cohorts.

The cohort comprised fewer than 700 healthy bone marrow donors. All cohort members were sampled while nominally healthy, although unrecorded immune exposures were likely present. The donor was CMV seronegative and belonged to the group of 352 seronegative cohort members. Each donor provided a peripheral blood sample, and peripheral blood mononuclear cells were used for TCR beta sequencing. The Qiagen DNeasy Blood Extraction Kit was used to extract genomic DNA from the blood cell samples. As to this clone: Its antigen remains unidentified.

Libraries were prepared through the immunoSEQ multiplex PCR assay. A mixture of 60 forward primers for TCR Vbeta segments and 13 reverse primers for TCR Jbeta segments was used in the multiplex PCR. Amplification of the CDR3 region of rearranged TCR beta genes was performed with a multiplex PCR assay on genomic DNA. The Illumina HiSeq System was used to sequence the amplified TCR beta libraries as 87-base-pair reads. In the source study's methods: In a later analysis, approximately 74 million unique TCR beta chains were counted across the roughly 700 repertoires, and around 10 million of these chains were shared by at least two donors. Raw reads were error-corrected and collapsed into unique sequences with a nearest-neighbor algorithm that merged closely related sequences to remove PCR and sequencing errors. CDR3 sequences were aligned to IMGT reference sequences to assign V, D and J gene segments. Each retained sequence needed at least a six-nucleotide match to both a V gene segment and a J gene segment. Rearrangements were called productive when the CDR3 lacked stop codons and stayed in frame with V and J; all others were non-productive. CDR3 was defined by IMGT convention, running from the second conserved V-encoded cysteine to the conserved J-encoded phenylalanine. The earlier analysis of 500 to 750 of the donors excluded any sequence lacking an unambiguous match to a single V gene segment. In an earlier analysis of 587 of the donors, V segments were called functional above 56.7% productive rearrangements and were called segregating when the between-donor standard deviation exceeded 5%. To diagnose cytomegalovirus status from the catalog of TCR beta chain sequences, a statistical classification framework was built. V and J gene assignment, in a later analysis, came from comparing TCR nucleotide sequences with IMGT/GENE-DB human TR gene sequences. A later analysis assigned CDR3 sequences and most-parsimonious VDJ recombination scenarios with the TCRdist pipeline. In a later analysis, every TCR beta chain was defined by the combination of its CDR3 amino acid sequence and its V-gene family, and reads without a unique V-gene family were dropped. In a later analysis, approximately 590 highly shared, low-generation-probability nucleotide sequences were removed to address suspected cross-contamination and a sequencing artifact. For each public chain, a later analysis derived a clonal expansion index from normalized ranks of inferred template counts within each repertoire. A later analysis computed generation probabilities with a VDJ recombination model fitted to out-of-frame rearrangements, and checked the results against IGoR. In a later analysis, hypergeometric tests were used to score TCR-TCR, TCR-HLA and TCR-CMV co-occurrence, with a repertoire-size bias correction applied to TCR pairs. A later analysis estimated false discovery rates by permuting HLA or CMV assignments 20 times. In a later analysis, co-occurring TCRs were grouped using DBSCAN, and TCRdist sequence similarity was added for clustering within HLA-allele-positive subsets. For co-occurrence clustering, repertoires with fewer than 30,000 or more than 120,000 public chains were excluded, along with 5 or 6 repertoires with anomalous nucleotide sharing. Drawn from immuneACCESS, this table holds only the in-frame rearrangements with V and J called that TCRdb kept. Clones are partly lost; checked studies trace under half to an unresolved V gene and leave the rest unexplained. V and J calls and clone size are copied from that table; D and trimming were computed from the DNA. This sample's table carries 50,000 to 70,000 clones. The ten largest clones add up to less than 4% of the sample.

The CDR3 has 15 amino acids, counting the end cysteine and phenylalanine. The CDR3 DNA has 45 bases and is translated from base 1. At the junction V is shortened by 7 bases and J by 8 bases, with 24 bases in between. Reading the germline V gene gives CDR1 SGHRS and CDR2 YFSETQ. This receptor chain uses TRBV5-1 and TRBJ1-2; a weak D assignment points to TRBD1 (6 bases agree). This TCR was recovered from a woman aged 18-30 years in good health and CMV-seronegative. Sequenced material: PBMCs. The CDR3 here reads CASSPSPFVGGGYTF. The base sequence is TGCGCCAGCTCCCCGAGCCCATTCGTAGGGGGAGGCTACACCTTC. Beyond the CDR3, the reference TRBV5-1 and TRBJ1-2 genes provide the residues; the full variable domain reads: KAGVTQTPRYLIKTRGQQVTLSCSPISGHRSVSWYQQTPGQGLQFLFEYFSETQRNKGNFPGRFSGRQFSNSRSEMNVSTLELGDSALYLCASSPSPFVGGGYTFGSGTRLTVV.